This TCR beta chain was profiled in a study of blood T cell repertoires in COVID-19. For the study at large: The study drew acute and convalescent COVID-19 samples from the United States, Italy and Spain. The analysed material was cDNA or gDNA that came from T cells, B-cell-depleted T cells, or PBMCs.

As originally analysed: Reference gene primer amplification gave estimated nucleated cell counts. Assay: immunoSEQ multiplex PCR; the TCRdb copy retains only in-frame clones and omits some. Clone size and the V and J calls come from that table; the DNA yielded D and trimming. This repertoire shows about 70,000 clones, roughly 80% found once; its top ten account for around a sixth. Trimming took 6 bases from V and 3 from J, leaving 7 bases between them. Germline V gives CDR1 KGHDR, CDR2 SFDVKD. CDR3 size: 12 residues. This sequence was found in a man aged 65 to 85 who had recovered from COVID-19. The sequencing sample was made of peripheral blood. This sequence joins TRBV24-1 and TRBJ1-2, with a possible D match to TRBD1 (5 bases). The CDR3 here is CATSQTDYGYTF. Written as DNA, the CDR3 is TGTGCCACCAGTCAGACAGACTATGGCTACACCTTC.